This T cell receptor beta chain was documented in a study of blood T cell repertoires in COVID-19. Background on the study: Acute-phase and convalescent COVID-19 samples originated in the United States, Italy and Spain.

The germline CDR1 and CDR2 sequences are KGHSH and LQKENI. Deletions cut 2 bases from V and 1 base from J, with 5 bases between. CDR3 length: 13 residues. Residents of under 25 US areas, aged about 18 to 89 years, made up the participants. Libraries were prepared by immunoSEQ multiplex PCR; TCRdb keeps only in-frame clonotypes and omits some of them. The sample consists of approximately 100,000 clones, approximately 83% of them appearing once. The source material was PBMCs or T cells enriched from blood (not recorded which). This TCR was recovered from a woman aged 45 to 65 who had recovered from COVID-19. The V and J genes are TRBV18 and TRBJ1-1; D is uncertain. CDR3 protein: CASSPSGNTEAFF. CDR3 nucleotide sequence: TGTGCCAGCTCACCATCGGGGAACACTGAAGCTTTCTTT.